The source of this TCR beta chain is a study of T cell responses to AZD1222 COVID-19 vaccine. The study, taken as a whole, reports: Females outnumbered males among donors, who were mostly white British; clonal diversity was possibly underestimated. Unmutated variant regions reportedly attract nearly half of all spike-specific TCRs.

Germline V lookup: CDR1 SGHAT, CDR2 FQNNGV. The V gene end was trimmed by 3 bases and the J gene end by 5 bases; junction bases not matched to a gene: 3. There are 13 residues in the CDR3. This clone was recorded only once. Antigen unknown. The data were produced by immunoSEQ multiplex PCR, yet TCRdb's version contains in-frame clones alone and is incomplete. The sample includes over 150,000 clones, approximately 94% seen only once; the top ten take 1.6%. The receptor comes from an adult who received the AZD1222 COVID-19 vaccine. This chain connects TRBV11-2 to TRBJ2-7, with 8 bases matching TRBD2. Sequenced here: peripheral blood, sampled 28 days after the second AZD1222 dose. The CDR3 loop reads CASSFILADEQYF. The DNA for the CDR3 is TGTGCCAGCAGCTTTATACTAGCGGACGAGCAGTACTTC.